This entry concerns a single TCR beta chain. The antigen it recognizes is unknown. No much larger clone is present one base from it, and per-base qualities are unavailable. This sample is part of a study of blood T cell repertoires in COVID-19 (dated by TCRdb to about 2020). In terms of the full investigation: Collaborator samples came from the United States, Italy and Spain and covered acute and convalescent phases of COVID-19. The repertoires were made available in a free public database intended to serve as a resource for research on the immune response to SARS-CoV-2. Where available, HLA class I and class II types were taken from metadata supplied by the sample provider and were not determined by assay-based typing. The dataset comprised deeply sampled blood TCRbeta repertoires from subjects exposed to, actively infected with, or recovered from COVID-19. Samples came from the ongoing ImmuneRACE study (first 160 participants) plus 1,254 subjects from 6 global collaborators. The prospective study material was composed of cDNA or gDNA derived from T cells, B-cell-depleted T cells, or PBMCs. Sample metadata almost always included a de-identified subject ID, COVID-19 status, age in years and sex.

Collaborating institutions collected whole blood in K2EDTA tubes following their own protocols. For TCRbeta analysis, collaborator samples were shipped as frozen whole blood, as isolated PBMCs, or as DNA extracted from either sample type. The full study reports these points: How much clinical and demographic metadata was included differed by source and by participant, and the metadata was provided uncurated.

TCRbeta CDR3 regions were amplified from genomic DNA by means of the immunoSEQ Assay, a bias-controlled multiplex PCR. As for the original processing: The number of nucleated cells in each sample was estimated from the amplification of reference gene primers within the assay. To quantify the absolute abundance of each unique TCRbeta CDR3 rearrangement, sequence reads were collapsed and filtered. For each sample, productive Simpson clonality was calculated by taking the square root of Simpson's diversity index across productive rearrangements. The table comes from immuneACCESS by way of TCRdb, which keeps in-frame sequences with V and J called. Part of the clones is missing from these tables; in studies checked, under half for an unresolved V gene and the rest for unknown reasons. The V and J calls and clone size were taken over from that table, and D and trimming were inferred from the DNA. This sample gives over 100,000 clones in total; almost 80% of them show up just once. The ten largest clones capture roughly 10% of the sample.

Taken from the germline V gene (reference sequence), the CDR1 and CDR2 loops are MNHEY and SMNVEV. Relative to germline, V is missing 6 bases and J is missing 1 base, with 11 bases of the junction outside any gene match. From the cysteine through the phenylalanine, the CDR3 covers 18 amino acids. The kept DNA is CDR3 alone, 54 bases in frame from the first base. The sample taken for sequencing was peripheral blood. The TCR sequence derives from a man between 60 and 75 years old with active or convalescent COVID-19. The chain links TRBV27 with TRBJ2-3, with TRBD1 identical over 12 junction bases. DNA sequence: TGTGCCAGCAGCCAAACCGGGACAGGGGGCTGGGGCACAGATACGCAGTATTTT. It specifies CASSQTGTGGWGTDTQYF.